The 21 T cell receptor beta chains below were found in one sample sequenced in a study of response to subunit inactivated influenza vaccine. MiXCR, applied by TCRdb to the RT-PCR reads, yields one record per CDR3 protein. The sample records hundreds of thousands of distinct CDR3 sequences, around 20% being singletons. This specimen consisted of PBMCs from blood, obtained approximately 5 days after vaccination. The source is a man in his fifties or sixties who received an inactivated influenza vaccine.

V and J are TRBV7-8 and TRBJ2-1, with D possibly matching TRBD1 (5 bases). The CDR3 runs 16 residues. Germline V gene sequence: CDR1 SGHVS, CDR2 FQNEAQ. V dropped 1 base and J dropped 2 bases, with 12 bases sitting between them. CDR3 nucleotides: TGTGCCAGCAGCTTAGAGTTAGGGGCTGCCTACAATGAGCAGTTCTTC. It encodes CASSLELGAAYNEQFF. Supplemented by reference TRBV7-8 and TRBJ2-1, the full variable domain reads GAGVSQSPRYKVAKRGQDVALRCDPISGHVSLFWYQQALGQGPEFLTYFQNEAQLDKSGLPSDRFFAERPEGSVSTLKIQRTQQEDSAVYLCASSLELGAAYNEQFFGPGTRLTVL.

The chain is built from TRBV4-3 and TRBJ2-3; 10 bases line up with TRBD2. There are 16 residues in the CDR3. Per the germline V gene, CDR1 is LGHNA and CDR2 is YSLEER. The trim removed 3 bases at V and 4 bases at J, leaving 7 bases unmatched. The CDR3 loop reads CASSQTTSGLSDTQYF. In nucleotides, the CDR3 is TGCGCCAGCAGCCAGACGACTAGCGGGTTATCAGATACGCAGTATTTT.

This clonotype came up a few times. This chain uses TRBV7-2 with TRBJ1-2, with unresolved D. The CDR3 contains 14 residues. CDR1 is SGHTA and CDR2 is FQGNSA in the germline V gene. V was trimmed by 1 base and J by 2 bases, leaving 8 bases between them. CDR3 residues: CASSLVIENYGYTF. CDR3 coding DNA: TGTGCCAGCAGCTTAGTTATTGAGAACTATGGCTACACCTTC.

This clonotype was observed a few times. The chain has TRBV9 and TRBJ2-7, with no clear D. Deletions cut 3 bases from V and 3 bases from J, with 10 bases between. The CDR3 is made up of 13 amino acids. The germline gives CDR1 SGDLS, CDR2 YYNGEE. The CDR3 protein is CASSDPGGYEQYF. As DNA, the CDR3 is TGTGCCAGCAGCGATCCAGGTGGCTACGAGCAGTACTTC.

The gene calls are TRBV7-9 and TRBJ1-1, with D maybe TRBD1 (5 bases). Germline-derived CDR1 and CDR2 are SEHNR and FQNEAQ (reference sequence). V was clipped by 6 bases and J by 4 bases, with 12 bases between them. CDR3 length: 13 amino acids. The CDR3 sequence is CASSRRGTTEAFF. The CDR3 DNA is TGTGCCAGCAGTCGTAGGGGTACCACTGAAGCTTTCTTT.

The chain combines TRBV6-1 with TRBJ2-3, with D tentatively TRBD2 (6 bases). V lost 3 bases, J lost 5 bases, and 12 bases lay in between. Germline V gene data show CDR1 as MNHNS and CDR2 as SASEGT. The CDR3 contains 14 residues. The CDR3 loop reads CASSETSMGDTQYF. CDR3 nucleotides: TGTGCCAGCAGTGAGACTAGTATGGGAGATACGCAGTATTTT.

The V and J genes are TRBV5-1 and TRBJ2-5, with 9 bases matching TRBD1. CDR3 length: 17 residues. The germline CDR1 and CDR2 sequences are SGHRS and YFSETQ. The J segment lost 2 bases and the V segment lost 4 bases, leaving 12 bases of the junction unmatched. Here the CDR3 DNA reads TGCGCCAGCAGCCAACGCCTCCGAGGACAGGGGCAAGAGACCCAGTACTTC. This gives the protein CASSQRLRGQGQETQYF.

This chain connects TRBV9 to TRBJ2-5; D call uncertain. This CDR3 has 14 residues. The germline V and J ends were trimmed by 0 bases and 3 bases, with 9 bases remaining between them. Germline assignment: CDR1 SGDLS and CDR2 YYNGEE. The CDR3 nucleotides are TGTGCCAGCAGCGTAGGAAGGGAAGAAGAGACCCAGTACTTC. Its translation is CASSVGREEETQYF.

The CDR3 nucleotides are TGTGCCAGCAGCGGCCGACACACAACTAATGAAAAACTGTTTTTT. Residues: CASSGRHTTNEKLFF. The gene calls are TRBV9 and TRBJ1-4; D is unclear. The length of the CDR3 is 15 residues. Germline CDR1 reads SGDLS; CDR2 reads YYNGEE. Deletions cut 3 bases from V and 0 bases from J, with 9 bases between.

The chain has TRBV7-3 and TRBJ2-3; D uncertain. V lost 5 bases, J lost 2 bases, and 14 bases lay in between. The CDR3 loop spans 15 amino acids. CDR1 and CDR2 from the germline V gene are SGHTA and FQGTGA. The CDR3 DNA is TGTGCCAGCAGCCCCGCGCTGGGTTCCACAGATACGCAGTATTTT. As protein: CASSPALGSTDTQYF. The variable domain in full, with the rest retrieved from reference TRBV7-3 and TRBJ2-3, is GAGVSQTPSNKVTEKGKYVELRCDPISGHTALYWYRQSLGQGPEFLIYFQGTGAADDSGLPNDRFFAVRPEGSVSTLKIQRTERGDSAVYLCASSPALGSTDTQYFGPGTRLTVL.

This clonotype was seen a handful of times. The V and J genes are TRBV29-1 and TRBJ2-7; D is unclear. Germline V gene data show CDR1 as SQVTM and CDR2 as ANQGSEA. Between the trimmed V and J ends, which lost 6 bases and 6 bases, there was a span of 12 bases. This CDR3 spans 11 amino acids. Written as DNA, the CDR3 is TGCAGCGTCGTCGTTTTAGGCGAGCAGTACTTC. Its protein is CSVVVLGEQYF.

This clonotype was seen a few times. V gene TRBV5-1 combines with J gene TRBJ2-1; D perhaps matches TRBD2 (6 bases). The CDR3 totals 15 residues. CDR1 is SGHRS, CDR2 YFSETQ, per germline. The germline V and J ends were trimmed by 0 bases and 10 bases, with 17 bases remaining between them. The CDR3 loop is CASSLAAGSILEQFF. The CDR3 DNA reads TGCGCCAGCAGCTTGGCGGCGGGGAGTATCTTAGAGCAGTTCTTC.

This clonotype was counted ten times or more. The genes are TRBV12-3 or TRBV12-4 and TRBJ2-1, with D perhaps matching TRBD2 (5 bases). V was pared by 5 bases and J by 8 bases, with 7 bases between. The CDR3 runs 11 residues. CDR3 nucleotide sequence: TGTGCCAGCAGTACGGGGTATGAGCAGTTCTTC. Translated, it gives CASSTGYEQFF.

The table lists this clonotype with a few counts. The V and J genes are TRBV5-6 and TRBJ2-5; D gene unclear. V lost 5 bases and J 1 base, leaving 15 bases between the germline ends. The CDR3 consists of 15 residues. The germline V gene encodes CDR1 SGHDT and CDR2 YYEEEE. The CDR3 reads CASSAVGKIQETQYF. CDR3 DNA sequence: TGTGCCAGCAGTGCGGTGGGCAAAATCCAAGAGACCCAGTACTTC. Together with reference TRBV5-6 and TRBJ2-5, the CDR3 gives the full variable domain: DAGVTQSPTHLIKTRGQQVTLRCSPKSGHDTVSWYQQALGQGPQFIFQYYEEEERQRGNFPDRFSGHQFPNYSSELNVNALLLGDSALYLCASSAVGKIQETQYFGPGTRLLVL.

The chain joins TRBV18 to TRBJ2-7, with D perhaps being TRBD1 or TRBD2 (5 bases each). V shed 5 bases and J shed 4 bases, with 12 bases lying between them. Germline CDR1 is KGHSH and CDR2 is LQKENI. This CDR3 is 13 amino acids long. This CDR3 reads CASSGAGRYEQYF. CDR3 DNA: TGTGCCAGCTCAGGTGCAGGGAGATACGAGCAGTACTTC.

The rearrangement joins TRBV29-1 to TRBJ2-7; possibly TRBD1 for D (6 bases). The ends were cut back, 4 bases at V and 3 bases at J, with 13 bases in the middle. Germline V gene lookup returns CDR1 SQVTM and CDR2 ANQGSEA. This CDR3 comprises 13 residues. CDR3 region: CSVGDLDSYEQYF. The DNA for the CDR3 is TGCAGCGTTGGAGACTTGGACAGCTACGAGCAGTACTTC.

This chain connects TRBV3-1 to TRBJ1-2; D remains unclear. There are 14 residues in the CDR3. Germline V gene sequence: CDR1 LGHDT, CDR2 YNNKEL (reference sequence). V gave up 8 bases and J gave up 4 bases, with 17 bases separating them. The CDR3 loop reads CASSPGGSFYGYTF. CDR3 nucleotides: TGTGCCAGCTCCCCGGGAGGCAGCTTCTATGGCTACACCTTC.

V is TRBV7-2 and J is TRBJ2-1; 10 bases match TRBD2. With V trimmed by 5 bases and J by 4 bases, 11 bases remained unmatched. This CDR3 is 17 amino acids long. The V gene's germline CDR1 is SGHTA and CDR2 FQGNSA. The CDR3 here is CASSPHPGLATYNEQFF. The DNA for the CDR3 is TGTGCCAGCAGCCCCCACCCGGGACTAGCGACATACAATGAGCAGTTCTTC. Full variable domain (rest looked up from reference TRBV7-2 and TRBJ2-1): GAGVSQSPSNKVTEKGKDVELRCDPISGHTALYWYRQSLGQGLEFLIYFQGNSAPDKSGLPSDRFSAERTGGSVSTLTIQRTQQEDSAVYLCASSPHPGLATYNEQFFGPGTRLTVL.

The V and J genes are TRBV10-3 and TRBJ2-2; tentative D call: TRBD1 (5 bases). V lost 3 bases, J lost 4 bases, and 9 bases lay in between. This CDR3 comprises 14 residues. The germline CDR1 and CDR2 sequences are ENHRY and SYGVKD. CDR3 amino acids: CAISDPDSTGELFF. As DNA, the CDR3 is TGTGCCATCAGTGACCCTGACAGCACCGGGGAGCTGTTTTTT.

V usage is TRBV4-3 and J usage is TRBJ2-7; D possibly uses TRBD1 or TRBD2 (6 bases each). In germline, CDR1 is LGHNA, CDR2 YSLEER. The CDR3 totals 15 residues. V was shortened by 3 bases and J by 6 bases, with 18 bases between the two germline ends. CDR3 in DNA: TGCGCCAGCAGCCAGGATATCCTACAGGGAGGCGAGCAGTACTTC. This codes for CASSQDILQGGEQYF.

This clonotype was seen only a few times. This sequence joins TRBV15 and TRBJ2-7; D is perhaps TRBD2 (5 bases). Germline V gene data show CDR1 as LNHNV and CDR2 as YYDKDF (reference sequence). The CDR3 consists of 15 residues. The ends were cut back, 3 bases at V and 5 bases at J, with 17 bases in the middle. CDR3 loop: CATSSDYGAGNEQYF. CDR3 bases: TGTGCCACCAGCAGCGACTACGGCGCGGGTAACGAGCAGTACTTC.